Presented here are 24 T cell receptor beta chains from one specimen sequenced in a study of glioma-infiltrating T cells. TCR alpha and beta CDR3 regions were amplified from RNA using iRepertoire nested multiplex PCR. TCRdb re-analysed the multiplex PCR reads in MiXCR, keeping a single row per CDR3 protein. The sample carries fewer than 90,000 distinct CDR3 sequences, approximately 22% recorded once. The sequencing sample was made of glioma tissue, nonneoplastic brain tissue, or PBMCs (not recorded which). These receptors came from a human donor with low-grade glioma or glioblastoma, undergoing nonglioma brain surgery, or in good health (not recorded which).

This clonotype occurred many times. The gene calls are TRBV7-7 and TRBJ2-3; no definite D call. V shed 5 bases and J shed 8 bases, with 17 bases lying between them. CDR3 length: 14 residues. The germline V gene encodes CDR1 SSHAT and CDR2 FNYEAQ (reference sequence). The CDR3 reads CASSHSGVSGTQYF. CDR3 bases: TGTGCCAGCAGCCACTCTGGCGTAAGTGGTACGCAGTATTTT.

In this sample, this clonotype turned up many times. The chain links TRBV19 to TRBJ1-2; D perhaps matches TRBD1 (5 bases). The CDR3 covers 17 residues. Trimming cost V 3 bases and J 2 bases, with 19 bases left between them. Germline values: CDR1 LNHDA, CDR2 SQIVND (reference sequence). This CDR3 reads CASSIPLTGLENYGYTF. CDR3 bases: TGTGCCAGTAGTATCCCATTAACAGGCCTGGAAAACTATGGCTACACCTTC.

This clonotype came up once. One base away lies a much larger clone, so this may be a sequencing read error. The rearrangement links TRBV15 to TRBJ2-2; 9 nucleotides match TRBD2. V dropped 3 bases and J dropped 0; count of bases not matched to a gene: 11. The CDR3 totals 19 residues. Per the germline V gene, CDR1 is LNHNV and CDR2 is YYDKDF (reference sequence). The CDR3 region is CATSRTIAGANANTGELFF. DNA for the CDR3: TGTGCCACCAGCAGGACTATAGCGGGAGCGAATGCGAACACCGGGGAGCTGTTTTTT.

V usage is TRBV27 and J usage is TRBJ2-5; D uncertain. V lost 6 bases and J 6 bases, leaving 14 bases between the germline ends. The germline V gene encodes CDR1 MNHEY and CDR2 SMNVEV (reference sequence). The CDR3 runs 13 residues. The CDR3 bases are TGTGCCAGCAGCTTGACTGGCGCGAAGACCCAGTACTTC. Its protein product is CASSLTGAKTQYF.

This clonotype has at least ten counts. The CDR3 here is CASSPEFMNTEAFF. The CDR3, as DNA: TGTGCCAGTAGTCCCGAATTTATGAACACTGAAGCTTTCTTT. The V call is TRBV19, the J call TRBJ1-1; D unresolved. The germline CDR1 and CDR2 sequences are LNHDA and SQIVND (reference sequence). This CDR3 comprises 14 residues. V was cut by 5 bases and J by 0 bases, with 10 bases left in between.

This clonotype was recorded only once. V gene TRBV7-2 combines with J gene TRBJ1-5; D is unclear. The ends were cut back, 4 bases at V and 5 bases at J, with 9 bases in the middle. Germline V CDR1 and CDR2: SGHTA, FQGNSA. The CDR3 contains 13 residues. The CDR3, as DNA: TGTGCCAGCAGCTCGGGCAGTTATCAGCCCCAGCATTTT. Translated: CASSSGSYQPQHF.

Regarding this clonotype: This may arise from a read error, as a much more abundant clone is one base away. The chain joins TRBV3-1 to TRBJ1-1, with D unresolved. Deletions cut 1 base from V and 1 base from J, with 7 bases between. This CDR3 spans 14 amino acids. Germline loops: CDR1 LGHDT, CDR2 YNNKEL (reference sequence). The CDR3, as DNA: TGTGCCAGCAGCCAAGGCGTTCGGAACACTGAAGCTTTCTTT. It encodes CASSQGVRNTEAFF.

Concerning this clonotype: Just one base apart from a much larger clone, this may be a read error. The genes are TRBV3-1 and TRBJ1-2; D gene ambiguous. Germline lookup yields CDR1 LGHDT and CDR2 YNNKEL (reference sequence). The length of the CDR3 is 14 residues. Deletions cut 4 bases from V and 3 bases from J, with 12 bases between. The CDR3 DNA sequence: TGTGCCAGCAGCCTTAGAAAGGCCGACTATGGCTACACCTTC. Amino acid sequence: CASSLRKADYGYTF.

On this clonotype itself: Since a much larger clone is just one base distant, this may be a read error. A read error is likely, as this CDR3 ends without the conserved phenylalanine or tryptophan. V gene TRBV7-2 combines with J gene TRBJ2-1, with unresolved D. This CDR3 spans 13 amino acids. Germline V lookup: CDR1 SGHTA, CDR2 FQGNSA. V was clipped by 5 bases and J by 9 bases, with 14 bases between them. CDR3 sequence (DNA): TGTGCCAGCAGCCCCCGCTCTACGAGTGAGCAGTTCTTA. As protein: CASSPRSTSEQFL.

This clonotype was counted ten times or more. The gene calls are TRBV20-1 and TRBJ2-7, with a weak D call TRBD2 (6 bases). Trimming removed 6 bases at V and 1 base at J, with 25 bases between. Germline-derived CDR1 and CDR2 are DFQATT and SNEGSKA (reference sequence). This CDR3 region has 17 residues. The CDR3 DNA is TGCAGTGCCAGTCGAAATCCGGGACTGGAAGGGTCCTACGAGCAGTACTTC. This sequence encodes CSASRNPGLEGSYEQYF.

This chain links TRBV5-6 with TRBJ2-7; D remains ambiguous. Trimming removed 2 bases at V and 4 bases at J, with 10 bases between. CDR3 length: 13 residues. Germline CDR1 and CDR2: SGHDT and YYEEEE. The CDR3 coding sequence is TGTGCCAGCAGCTTTGCCGGACCGTACGAGCAGTACTTC. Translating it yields CASSFAGPYEQYF. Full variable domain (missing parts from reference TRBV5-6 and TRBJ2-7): DAGVTQSPTHLIKTRGQQVTLRCSPKSGHDTVSWYQQALGQGPQFIFQYYEEEERQRGNFPDRFSGHQFPNYSSELNVNALLLGDSALYLCASSFAGPYEQYFGPGTRLTVT.

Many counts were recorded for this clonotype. In nucleotides, the CDR3 is TGTGCCAGCAGTGACGTAGTGGCTGAGCAGTTCTTC. Protein: CASSDVVAEQFF. The rearrangement links TRBV2 to TRBJ2-1; D unclear. Per germline, CDR1 SNHLY and CDR2 FYNNEI. CDR3 length: 12 residues. V was shortened by 3 bases and J by 9 bases, with 9 bases between the two germline ends. Looking up the rest from reference TRBV2 and TRBJ2-1 gives the full variable domain: EPEVTQTPSHQVTQMGQEVILRCVPISNHLYFYWYRQILGQKVEFLVSFYNNEISEKSEIFDDQFSVERPDGSNFTLKIRSTKLEDSAMYFCASSDVVAEQFFGPGTRLTVL.

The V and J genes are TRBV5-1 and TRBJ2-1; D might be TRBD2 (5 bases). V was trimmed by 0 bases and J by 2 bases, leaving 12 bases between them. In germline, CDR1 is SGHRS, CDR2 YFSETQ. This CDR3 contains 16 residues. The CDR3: CASSLERGPTYNEQFF. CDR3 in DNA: TGCGCCAGCAGCTTGGAACGCGGGCCCACCTACAATGAGCAGTTCTTC.

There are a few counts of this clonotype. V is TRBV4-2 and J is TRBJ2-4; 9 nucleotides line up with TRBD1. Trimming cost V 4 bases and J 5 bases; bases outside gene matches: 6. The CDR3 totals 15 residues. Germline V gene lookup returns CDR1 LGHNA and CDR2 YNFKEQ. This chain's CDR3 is CASSRGQGWQNIQYF. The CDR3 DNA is TGTGCCAGCAGCCGAGGACAGGGGTGGCAAAACATTCAGTACTTC.

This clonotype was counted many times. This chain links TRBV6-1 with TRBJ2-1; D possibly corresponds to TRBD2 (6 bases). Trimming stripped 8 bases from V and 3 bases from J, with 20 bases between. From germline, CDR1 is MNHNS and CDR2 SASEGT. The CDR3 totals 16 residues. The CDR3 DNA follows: TGTGCCAGCTCGAAGAAGCGGGTAGCCCTCTACAATGAGCAGTTCTTC. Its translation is CASSKKRVALYNEQFF.

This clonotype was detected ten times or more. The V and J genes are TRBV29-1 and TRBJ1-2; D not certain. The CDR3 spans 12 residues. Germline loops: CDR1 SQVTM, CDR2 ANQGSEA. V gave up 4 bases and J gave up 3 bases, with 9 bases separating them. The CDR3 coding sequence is TGCAGCGTTGGAGGGAACGACTATGGCTACACCTTC. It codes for CSVGGNDYGYTF.

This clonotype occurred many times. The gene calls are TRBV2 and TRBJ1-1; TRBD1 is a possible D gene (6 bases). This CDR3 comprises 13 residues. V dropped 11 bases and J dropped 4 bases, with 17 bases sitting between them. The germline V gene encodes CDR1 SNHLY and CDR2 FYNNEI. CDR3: CACRYRESTEAFF. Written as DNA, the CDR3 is TGTGCCTGCCGATACAGGGAGAGCACTGAAGCTTTCTTT.

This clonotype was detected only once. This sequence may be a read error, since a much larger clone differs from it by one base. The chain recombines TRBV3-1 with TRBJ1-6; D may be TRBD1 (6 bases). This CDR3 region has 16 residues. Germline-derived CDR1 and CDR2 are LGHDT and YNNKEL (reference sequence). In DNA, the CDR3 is TGTGCCAGCAGCCAAGCGGGGGCGGGATATAATTCACACCTCCACTTT. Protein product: CASSQAGAGYNSHLHF.

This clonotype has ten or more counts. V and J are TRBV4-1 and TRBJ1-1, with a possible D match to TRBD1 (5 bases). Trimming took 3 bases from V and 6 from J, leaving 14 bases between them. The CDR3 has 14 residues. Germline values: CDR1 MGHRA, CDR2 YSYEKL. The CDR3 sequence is CASSHQTGGSEAFF. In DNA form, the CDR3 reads TGCGCCAGCAGCCACCAAACGGGGGGATCTGAAGCTTTCTTT.

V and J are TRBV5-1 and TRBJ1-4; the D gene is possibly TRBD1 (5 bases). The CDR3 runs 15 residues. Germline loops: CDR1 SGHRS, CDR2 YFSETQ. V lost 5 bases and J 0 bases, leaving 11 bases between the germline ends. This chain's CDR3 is CASSLNRTTNEKLFF. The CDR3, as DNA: TGCGCCAGCAGTTTGAACAGGACAACTAATGAAAAACTGTTTTTT.

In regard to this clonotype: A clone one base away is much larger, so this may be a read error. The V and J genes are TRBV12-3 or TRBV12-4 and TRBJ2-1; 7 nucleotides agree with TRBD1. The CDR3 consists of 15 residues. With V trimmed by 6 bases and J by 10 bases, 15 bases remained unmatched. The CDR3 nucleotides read TGTGCCAGCAGCTCCTGGGGCAGGGGGAAAGGCGAGCAGTTCTTC. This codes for CASSSWGRGKGEQFF.

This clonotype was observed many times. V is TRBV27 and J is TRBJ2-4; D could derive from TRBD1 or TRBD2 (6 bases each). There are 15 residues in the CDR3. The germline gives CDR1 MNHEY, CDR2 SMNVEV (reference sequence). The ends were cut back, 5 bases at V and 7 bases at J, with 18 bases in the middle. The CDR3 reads CASSLNRAGGNIQYF. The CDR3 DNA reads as TGTGCCAGCAGTCTCAACAGGGCTGGAGGGAACATTCAGTACTTC.

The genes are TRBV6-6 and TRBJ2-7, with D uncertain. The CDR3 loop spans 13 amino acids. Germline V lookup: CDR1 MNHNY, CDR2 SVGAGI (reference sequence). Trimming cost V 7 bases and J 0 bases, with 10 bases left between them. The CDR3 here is CASNKPSSYEQYF. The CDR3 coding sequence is TGTGCCAGCAACAAACCCAGCTCCTACGAGCAGTACTTC.

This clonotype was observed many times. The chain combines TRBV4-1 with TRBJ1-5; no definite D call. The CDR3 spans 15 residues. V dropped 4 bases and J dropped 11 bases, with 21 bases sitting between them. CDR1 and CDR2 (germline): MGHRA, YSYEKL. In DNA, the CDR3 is TGCGCCAGCAGCCTTACCACCCGACAAATCGGGGCCCAGCATTTT. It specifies CASSLTTRQIGAQHF.